This T cell receptor beta chain was sequenced in a study of OX40 agonist ivuxolimab in advanced cancers. Comment on this clone: The antigen is not known.

Findings and limits, study-wide: Expanded clones belonging to CD8+ T cells outnumbered, on average, those of CD4+.

Excluded were patients having autoimmune disease history or systemic immunosuppression. TCRdb keeps only in-frame clones here, not all; method: immunoSEQ multiplex PCR. Of under 100,000 clones detected, 70% to 90% appear once; the ten largest clones hold approximately 5%. Trimming stripped 6 bases from V and 4 bases from J, with 7 bases between. This CDR3 is 11 amino acids long. Germline CDR1 and CDR2: MNHEY and SVGAGI. The specimen was CD4+ or CD8+ T cells sorted from blood, collected in a trial of the OX40 agonist ivuxolimab. The rearrangement joins TRBV6-5 to TRBJ2-7, with D unclear. This clonotype was obtained from an adult with an advanced solid tumor such as melanoma, head and neck, liver or kidney cancer. CDR3 bases: TGTGCCAGCAGACAGAAATACGAGCAGTACTTC. Amino acids: CASRQKYEQYF.